A selection of T cell receptor beta chains follows, all from one sample in a study of blood T cell repertoires in COVID-19. Sequenced by immunoSEQ multiplex PCR; TCRdb stores in-frame clones only, minus some. The repertoire holds 100,000 to 150,000 clones, with over 70% as singletons. The sample was peripheral blood. These TCRs come from a man older than 75 with active or convalescent COVID-19. The CDR3 runs from the conserved cysteine through the conserved F or W. A D gene is named only where the DNA matches it firmly. A row's size may be missing; if present it is once, few, many or a size class.

>TRBV15|TRBJ1-6|-|-
TGTGCCACCAGCAGAGACCGCTCTACCTATAATTCACCCCTCCACTTT
CATSRDRSTYNSPLHF
>TRBV10-3|TRBJ2-7|-|-
TGTGCCACCTCAGACGGGTTCTCCTACGAGCAGTACTTC
CATSDGFSYEQYF
>TRBV5-1|TRBJ2-5|-|TRBD1
TGCGCCAGCAGCTTAACGGGACAGGGATACGGTGAGACCCAGTACTTC
CASSLTGQGYGETQYF
>TRBV19|TRBJ1-5|once|-
TGTGCCAGTACCAGGGGAATCAATCAGCCCCAGCATTTT
CASTRGINQPQHF
>TRBV11-1|TRBJ2-7|-|-
TGTGCCAGCGCTGGGCCTTTCTACGAGCAGTACTTC
CASAGPFYEQYF
>TRBV27|TRBJ1-3|-|-
TGTGCCAGCATTCCCCCGGACAGCAAACTCTCGCGCTCTGGAAACACCATATATTTT
CASIPPDSKLSRSGNTIYF
>TRBV4-1|TRBJ1-4|few|-
TGCGCCAGCAGCCGAGTGGGGGACATAGATAATGAAAAACTGTTTTTT
CASSRVGDIDNEKLFF
>TRBV27|TRBJ2-7|-|TRBD2
TGTGCCAGCAGCACTAGCGGGTTCTCCTACGAGCAGTACTTC
CASSTSGFSYEQYF
>TRBV6-5|TRBJ1-3|-|-
TGTGCCAGCAGTCCACGGGCAGGGTTGGGAAACACCATATATTTT
CASSPRAGLGNTIYF
>TRBV7-2|TRBJ2-5|-|-
TGTGCCAGCAGCTTAAGCGCGGGCTCTCCAGAGACCCAGTACTTC
CASSLSAGSPETQYF
>TRBV5-4|TRBJ2-7|-|-
TGTGCCAGCACCAAGGACAGCTCCTACGAGCAGTACTTC
CASTKDSSYEQYF
>TRBV28|TRBJ2-7|-|-
TGTGCCAGCAGTTTGCCAGGTACATACGAGCAGTACTTC
CASSLPGTYEQYF
>TRBV19|TRBJ2-3|-|TRBD1
TGTGCCAGTAGTATAGCGAGGGGGCACGTGGCAGATACGCAGTATTTT
CASSIARGHVADTQYF
>TRBV29-1|TRBJ1-1|-|-
TGCAGCGTTGAGAACCCCCGGCGGCTGAACACTGAAGCTTTCTTT
CSVENPRRLNTEAFF
>TRBV14|TRBJ1-3|-|-
TGTGCCAGCAGCCAAGATCGGACAGTTCGAAACACCATATATTTT
CASSQDRTVRNTIYF
>TRBV19|TRBJ2-5|-|-
TGTGCCAGTAGTCCAGGGGTAGGGGAGACCCAGTACTTC
CASSPGVGETQYF
>TRBV3-1/TRBV3-2|TRBJ2-5|-|-
TGTGCCAGCAGCCAAGACCCTCAGGCCCAGTACTTC
CASSQDPQAQYF
>TRBV7-3|TRBJ2-1|many|-
TGTGCCAGCTCAGGGAGCGGGCCCAATGAGCAGTTCTTC
CASSGSGPNEQFF
>TRBV2|TRBJ2-7|-|-
TGTGCCGGCAAAGAACGGGAGCTCGCCTACGAGCAGTACTTC
CAGKERELAYEQYF
>TRBV9|TRBJ1-3|-|-
TGTGCCAGCAGCGTCAGGCCCGTCTCTGGAAACACCATATATTTT
CASSVRPVSGNTIYF
>TRBV15|TRBJ2-2|once|-
TGTGCCACCAGGACGGGGAACACCGGGGAGCTGTTTTTT
CATRTGNTGELFF
>TRBV9|TRBJ1-2|-|-
TGTGCCAGCAGCGACAGGACAGATTACTATGGCTACACCTTC
CASSDRTDYYGYTF
>TRBV18|TRBJ2-5|-|TRBD2
TGTGCCAGCTCACCCCTAGCGGACCAAGAGACCCAGTACTTC
CASSPLADQETQYF
>TRBV5-1|TRBJ2-1|-|TRBD1
TGCGCCAGCAGCCCCCGGGACAGGACCTACAATGAGCAGTTCTTC
CASSPRDRTYNEQFF
>TRBV3-1/TRBV3-2|TRBJ1-1|-|-
TGTGCCAGCAGCCAAGTACTCAGGGGTGAAGCTTTCTTT
CASSQVLRGEAFF
>TRBV7-2|TRBJ2-4|-|TRBD2
TGTGCCAGCAGCTCCAGGACTAGCGGGGGGGCCAAAAACATTCAGTACTTC
CASSSRTSGGAKNIQYF
>TRBV9|TRBJ1-2|few|-
TGTGCCAGCAGCGTAGCTCACAATCCTTCCTATGGCTACACCTTC
CASSVAHNPSYGYTF
>TRBV18|TRBJ2-3|once|-
TGTGCCAGCTCACCACCAGTCGGCGGGACCGGCACAGATACGCAGTATTTT
CASSPPVGGTGTDTQYF
>TRBV5-1|TRBJ2-7|-|-
TGCGCCAGCAGCCCCTGGTTAGCCACCTACGAGCAGTACTTC
CASSPWLATYEQYF
>TRBV7-8|TRBJ1-5|-|-
TGTGCCAGCAGCTCTAGCGCGGAGGGGAGCAATCAGCCCCAGCATTTT
CASSSSAEGSNQPQHF
>TRBV19|TRBJ1-2|-|TRBD1
TGTGCCAGTAGCCCCGGGACAGATAACTATGGCTACACCTTC
CASSPGTDNYGYTF
>TRBV29-1|TRBJ1-1|medium-sized|-
TGCAGCGTTGATGGGGGGGTGATGAACACTGAAGCTTTCTTT
CSVDGGVMNTEAFF
>TRBV29-1|TRBJ1-1|-|TRBD1
TGCAGCGTCCCCACCTCTCAGGGGGCGAACACTGAAGCTTTCTTT
CSVPTSQGANTEAFF
>TRBV5-8|TRBJ2-2|-|TRBD1
TGTGCCAGCAGCAGCGACAGGGGGGACACCGGGGAGCTGTTTTTT
CASSSDRGDTGELFF
>TRBV23-1|TRBJ1-1|-|-
TGCGCCAGCAGGACTTCACCCGAAGGTGGTGAAGCTTTCTTT
CASRTSPEGGEAFF
>TRBV3-1/TRBV3-2|TRBJ1-3|-|-
TGTGCCAGCAGCCTACGAGAGTCCTCTGGAAACACCATATATTTT
CASSLRESSGNTIYF
>TRBV11-3|TRBJ2-2|-|-
TGTGCCAGCAGCTTAGGGGCCCAGTCCGGGGAGCTGTTTTTT
CASSLGAQSGELFF
>TRBV5-6|TRBJ2-4|-|TRBD1
TGTGCCAGCAGCTTCGACAGGGTCCAAGCCAAAAACATTCAGTACTTC
CASSFDRVQAKNIQYF
>TRBV19|TRBJ1-1|-|-
TGTGCCAGTATCACAGGGCTGAACACTGAAGCTTTCTTT
CASITGLNTEAFF
>TRBV5-4|TRBJ2-3|-|-
TGTGCCAGCAGCTTGGGGTGGGGCGCAGATACGCAGTATTTT
CASSLGWGADTQYF
>TRBV5-1|TRBJ2-2|-|-
TGCGCCAGCAGCTGGGGAGCGAACACCGGGGAGCTGTTTTTT
CASSWGANTGELFF
>TRBV5-4|TRBJ1-6|-|-
TGTGCCAGCAGCCCCGGTGGCGGGGAAGAATCACCCCTCCACTTT
CASSPGGGEESPLHF
>TRBV6-5|TRBJ1-4|-|TRBD1
TGTGCCAGCCTCCCCACAGGGGGTTCAAATGAAAAACTGTTTTTT
CASLPTGGSNEKLFF
>TRBV14|TRBJ1-1|-|TRBD1
TGTGCCAGCAGCCAATATACAGGGGCCACTGAAGCTTTCTTT
CASSQYTGATEAFF
>TRBV7-2|TRBJ2-5|few|TRBD2
TGTGCCAGCAGGCCGAGCGGGGGAGAGACCCAGTACTTC
CASRPSGGETQYF
>TRBV10-3|TRBJ2-6|-|-
TGTGCCATCAGCAAGGACCACAGGGACGGGGCCAACGTCCTGACTTTC
CAISKDHRDGANVLTF
>TRBV3-1/TRBV3-2|TRBJ1-2|-|-
TGTGCCAGCAGCCAAGTGCTCAGTACGAACGGCTACACCTTC
CASSQVLSTNGYTF
>TRBV6-5|TRBJ2-2|-|-
TGTGCCACCAGAAGAGGGGGGGCCATCGGGGAGCTGTTTTTT
CATRRGGAIGELFF
>TRBV3-1/TRBV3-2|TRBJ2-2|-|TRBD1
TGTGCCAGCAGCCATCATCCTATGACAGGGGGCACCGGGGAGCTGTTTTTT
CASSHHPMTGGTGELFF
>TRBV19|TRBJ1-5|-|-
TGTGCCAGTAGTATTAGCCATAGCAATCAGCCCCAGCATTTT
CASSISHSNQPQHF
>TRBV29-1|TRBJ2-1|-|TRBD2
TGCAGCGTTACTGCGGGAGACTATGAGCAGTTCTTC
CSVTAGDYEQFF
>TRBV29-1|TRBJ1-3|-|-
TGCAGCGTTGAATGGGCACCAAACACCATATATTTT
CSVEWAPNTIYF
>TRBV19|TRBJ1-2|-|-
TGTGCCAGTAGTACGAGGGAGCTAGTTAACTATGGCTACACCTTC
CASSTRELVNYGYTF
>TRBV6-1|TRBJ1-1|-|-
TGTGCCAGCAGTGATCTCACAGGGATGAACACTGAAGCTTTCTTT
CASSDLTGMNTEAFF
>TRBV6-1|TRBJ2-1|-|-
TGTGCCAGCAGTGAACAACGGGGGTTCCCAAGAAACGAGCAGTTCTTC
CASSEQRGFPRNEQFF